This T cell receptor beta chain is from a study of blood T cell repertoires in COVID-19. Across the whole study: COVID-19 samples from acute and convalescent phases originated in the United States, Italy and Spain. From T cells, B-cell-depleted T cells, or PBMCs came the material, which was cDNA or gDNA.

Methods used by the authors: The authors estimated nucleated cell counts from reference gene primer amplification. Measured with immunoSEQ multiplex PCR; TCRdb has only the in-frame clones, and not every one. From that table come the V and J calls and clone size; the DNA was used to work out D and trimming. The sample includes about 180,000 clones, about three quarters of them seen just once. The receptor was isolated from a woman in her 70s with acute or convalescent COVID-19. Sequences were obtained from peripheral blood.

CDR3 amino acids: CASSMTGSSYEQYF. As DNA, the CDR3 is TGTGCCAGTAGTATGACAGGTTCCTCCTACGAGCAGTACTTC. This chain joins TRBV19 and TRBJ2-7; D perhaps matches TRBD1 (6 bases). V was cut by 3 bases and J by 0 bases, with 9 bases left in between. CDR1 and CDR2 from the germline V gene are LNHDA and SQIVND (reference sequence). CDR3 length: 14 amino acids. Using reference TRBV19 and TRBJ2-7 for the parts outside the CDR3, the full variable domain is DGGITQSPKYLFRKEGQNVTLSCEQNLNHDAMYWYRQDPGQGLRLIYYSQIVNDFQKGDIAEGYSVSREKKESFPLTVTSAQKNPTAFYLCASSMTGSSYEQYFGPGTRLTVT.